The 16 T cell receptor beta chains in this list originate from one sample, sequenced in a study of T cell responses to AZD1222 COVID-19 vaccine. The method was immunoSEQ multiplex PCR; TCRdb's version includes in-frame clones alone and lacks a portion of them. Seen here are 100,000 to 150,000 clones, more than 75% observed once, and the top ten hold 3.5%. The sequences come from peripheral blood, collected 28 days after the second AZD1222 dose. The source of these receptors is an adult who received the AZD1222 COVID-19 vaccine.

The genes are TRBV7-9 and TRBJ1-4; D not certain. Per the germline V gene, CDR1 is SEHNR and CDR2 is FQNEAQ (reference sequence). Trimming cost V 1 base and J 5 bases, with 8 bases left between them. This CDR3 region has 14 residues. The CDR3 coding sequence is TGTGCCAGCAGCTTAGTTGAGGTGAATGAAAAACTGTTTTTT. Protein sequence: CASSLVEVNEKLFF.

This CDR3 reads CASSYFDEAFF. Here the CDR3 DNA reads TGTGCCAGCAGTTACTTCGATGAAGCTTTCTTT. This rearrangement joins TRBV3-1 (or the pseudogene TRBV3-2) to TRBJ1-1; D is unclear. The V end lost 6 bases, the J end lost 7 bases, and 9 bases lay between the germline ends. Germline CDR1 reads LGHDT; CDR2 reads YNNKEL (reference sequence). CDR3 length: 11 residues.

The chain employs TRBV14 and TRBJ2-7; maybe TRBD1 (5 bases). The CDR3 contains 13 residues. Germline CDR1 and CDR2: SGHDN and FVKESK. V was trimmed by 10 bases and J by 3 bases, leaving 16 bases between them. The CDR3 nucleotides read TGTGCCACCGCCTTTTCAGGGAACTACGAGCAGTACTTC. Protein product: CATAFSGNYEQYF.

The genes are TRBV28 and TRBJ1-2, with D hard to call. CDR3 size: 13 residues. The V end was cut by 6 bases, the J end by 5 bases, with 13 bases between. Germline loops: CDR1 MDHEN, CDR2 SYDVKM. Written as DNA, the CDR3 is TGTGCCAGCAGCCCCCGAAGCTCTTATGGCTACACCTTC. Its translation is CASSPRSSYGYTF.

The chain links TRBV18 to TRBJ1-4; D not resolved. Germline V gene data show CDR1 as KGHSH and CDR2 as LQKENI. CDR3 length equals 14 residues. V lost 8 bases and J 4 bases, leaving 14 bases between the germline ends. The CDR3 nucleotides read TGTGCCAGCCCCCTTTTGGGTGATAATGAAAAACTGTTTTTT. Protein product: CASPLLGDNEKLFF.

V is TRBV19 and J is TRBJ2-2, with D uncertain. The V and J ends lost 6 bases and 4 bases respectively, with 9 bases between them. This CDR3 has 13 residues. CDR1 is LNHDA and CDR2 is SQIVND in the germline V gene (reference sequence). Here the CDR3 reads CASRVGGTGELFF. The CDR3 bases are TGTGCCAGTAGGGTTGGTGGCACCGGGGAGCTGTTTTTT.

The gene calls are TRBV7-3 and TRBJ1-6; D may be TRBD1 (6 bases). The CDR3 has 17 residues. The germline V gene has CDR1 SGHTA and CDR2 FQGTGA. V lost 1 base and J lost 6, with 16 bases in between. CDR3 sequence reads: CASSLIGGARPNSPLHF. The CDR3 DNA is TGTGCCAGCAGCTTAATCGGGGGGGCGCGGCCTAATTCACCCCTCCACTTT.

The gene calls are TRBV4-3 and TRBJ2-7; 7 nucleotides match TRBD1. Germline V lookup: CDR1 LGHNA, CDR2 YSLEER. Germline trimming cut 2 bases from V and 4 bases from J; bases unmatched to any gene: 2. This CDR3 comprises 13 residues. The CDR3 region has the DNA TGCGCCAGCAGCCAACTGGGACAGTACGAGCAGTACTTC. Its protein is CASSQLGQYEQYF.

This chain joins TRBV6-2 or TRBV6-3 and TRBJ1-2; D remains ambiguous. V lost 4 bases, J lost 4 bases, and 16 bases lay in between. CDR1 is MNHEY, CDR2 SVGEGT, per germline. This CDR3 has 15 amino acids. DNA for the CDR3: TGTGCCAGCAGTTCGTCGGCGGATTCCCTCTATGGCTACACCTTC. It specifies CASSSSADSLYGYTF.

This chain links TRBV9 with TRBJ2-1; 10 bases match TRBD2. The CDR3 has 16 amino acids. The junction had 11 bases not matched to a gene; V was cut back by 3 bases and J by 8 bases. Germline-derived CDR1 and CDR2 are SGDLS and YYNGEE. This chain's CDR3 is CASSGPGLASADEQFF. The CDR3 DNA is TGTGCCAGCAGCGGACCGGGACTAGCGTCTGCTGATGAGCAGTTCTTC.

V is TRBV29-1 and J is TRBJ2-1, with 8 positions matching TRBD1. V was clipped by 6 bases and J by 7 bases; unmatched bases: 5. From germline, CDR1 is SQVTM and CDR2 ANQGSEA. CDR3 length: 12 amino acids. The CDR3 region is CSVRTGWNEQFF. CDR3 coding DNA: TGCAGCGTCAGGACAGGGTGGAATGAGCAGTTCTTC.

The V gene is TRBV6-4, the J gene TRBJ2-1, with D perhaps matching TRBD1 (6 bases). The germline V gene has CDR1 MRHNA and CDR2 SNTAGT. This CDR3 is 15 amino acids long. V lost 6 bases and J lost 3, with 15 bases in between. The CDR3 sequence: CASSPQGVYYNEQFF. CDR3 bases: TGTGCCAGCAGCCCACAGGGAGTCTACTACAATGAGCAGTTCTTC.

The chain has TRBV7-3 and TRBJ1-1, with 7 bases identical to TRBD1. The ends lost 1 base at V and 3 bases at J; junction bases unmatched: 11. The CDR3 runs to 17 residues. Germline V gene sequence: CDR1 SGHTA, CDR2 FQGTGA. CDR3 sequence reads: CASSLKDRRPLDTEAFF. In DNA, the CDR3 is TGTGCCAGCAGCTTAAAGGACAGGCGCCCGCTTGACACTGAAGCTTTCTTT.

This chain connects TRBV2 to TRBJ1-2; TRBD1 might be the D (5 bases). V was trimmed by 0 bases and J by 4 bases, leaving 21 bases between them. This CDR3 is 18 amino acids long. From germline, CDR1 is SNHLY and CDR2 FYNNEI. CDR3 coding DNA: TGTGCCAGCAGTGAAGCGCTTCTGAACAGGCAAGAGATCTATGGCTACACCTTC. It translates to CASSEALLNRQEIYGYTF.

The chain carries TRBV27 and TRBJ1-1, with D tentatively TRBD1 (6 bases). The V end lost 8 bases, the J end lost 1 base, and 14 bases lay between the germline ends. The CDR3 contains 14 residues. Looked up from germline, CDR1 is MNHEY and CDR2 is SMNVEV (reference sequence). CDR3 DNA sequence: TGTGCCAGCCAACAGCAGGGGCCGAACACTGAAGCTTTCTTT. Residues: CASQQQGPNTEAFF.

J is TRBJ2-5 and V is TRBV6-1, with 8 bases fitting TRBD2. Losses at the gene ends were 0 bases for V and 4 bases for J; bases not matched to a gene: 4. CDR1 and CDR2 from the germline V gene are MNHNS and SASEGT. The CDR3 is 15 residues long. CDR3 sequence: CASSEAGTRPETQYF. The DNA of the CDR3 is TGTGCCAGCAGTGAAGCTGGGACTAGACCAGAGACCCAGTACTTC.